The text below deals with one T cell receptor (beta chain). Its target antigen remains unknown. No per-base quality is available; no much larger clone lies one base away. The data originate from a study of chemoradiotherapy in HPV16-positive cancers (dated by TCRdb to between 2021 and 2022). With respect to the entire study: Candidate HPV-specific T-cell clones and common TCR motifs were defined by functional T-cell assays performed on cells from a couple of HPV16-positive patients. The candidate HPV-specific TCRs and motifs were then tracked in TCR repertoires from roughly 86 patients with HPV-related cancers. The study asked whether T-cell immunity to the HPV oncoproteins E6 and E7 changes during chemoradiotherapy and whether this immunity affects survival.

Taken from cysteine to phenylalanine, the CDR3 has 14 residues. Kept here is only the CDR3 DNA, which spans 42 bases and is read in frame from base 1. CDR1 and CDR2, per the germline V gene (reference sequence), are SEHNR and FQNEAQ. V is clipped by 1 base and J by 4 bases, and the sequence between their germline boundaries is 7 bases long. Receptor libraries were prepared by the immunoSEQ multiplex PCR assay. The source is immuneACCESS, and TCRdb retained only in-frame sequences with V and J called. Part of the clones is not carried over; for the studies checked, unresolved V genes explain less than half of this, and the remainder is unexplained. In all, the sample holds roughly 25,000 clones, and about 90% of those were seen once. The leading ten clones occupy roughly 4.5% of the sample. Study-level results and caveats: In HPV16-positive patients, expansion of HPV-responsive T cells during chemoradiotherapy was associated with improved recurrence-free survival. Expansion of candidate HPV-specific clones and E7-related TCR motifs was observed in the tumor microenvironment during treatment, whereas no such expansion was observed for non-HPV-specific T cells. Only a couple of HPV16-positive patients were used to derive the functional definition of HPV-specific T cells, and the survival association was reported for HPV16-positive patients.

Repertoires were sampled repeatedly over the course of chemoradiotherapy so that clonal expansion in the tumor microenvironment could be followed. The receptor was isolated from a human donor with HPV-associated anogenital cancer. This specimen was blood, taken from a patient who underwent chemoradiotherapy. Recombination linked TRBV7-9 to TRBJ1-4, with an unclear D gene assignment. The DNA sequence is TGTGCCAGCAGCTTAGGTCTAAGTAATGAAAAACTGTTTTTT. This translates into CASSLGLSNEKLFF.